The clone carrying this T cell receptor beta chain was seen a few times. The data originate from a study of blood T cell repertoires in COVID-19. Looking at the study overall: From T cells, B-cell-depleted T cells, or PBMCs came the material, which was cDNA or gDNA.

V was pared by 6 bases and J by 4 bases, with 8 bases of the junction left unmatched. The V gene's germline CDR1 is MNHNY and CDR2 SVGAGI (reference sequence). The CDR3 has 14 residues. As handled by the study authors: Nucleated cell counts were estimated from reference gene primer amplification. This table comes from immunoSEQ multiplex PCR, and its TCRdb copy is limited to in-frame clones, with some not included. V, J and clone size derive from that table, while D and trimming were established from the DNA sequence. The table includes about 60,000 clones, around 77% detected once. In Seattle, patients joined the study during active infection and were tracked longitudinally.

The TCR comes from a woman aged 70 to 79 with COVID-19, enrolled during active disease. The sample was peripheral blood. The chain couples TRBV6-6 to TRBJ2-7, with TRBD1 identical over 8 bases. The CDR3: CASRLFGQGYEQYF. The CDR3 DNA is TGTGCCAGCAGGCTTTTCGGACAGGGTTACGAGCAGTACTTC.